These 9 T cell receptor beta chains were all obtained from the same sample, sequenced in a study of cytotoxic CD8 clonotypes in ibrutinib-treated CLL. The method was immunoSEQ multiplex PCR; TCRdb's version includes in-frame clones alone and lacks a portion of them. Among approximately 45,000 clones, almost 70% were seen once, and the ten largest hold roughly 14%. The material sequenced was PBMCs, taken after 12 months of ibrutinib treatment. Receptor source: a human donor with chronic lymphocytic leukemia.

This rearrangement joins TRBV2 to TRBJ2-7; D perhaps matches TRBD1 (6 bases). Trimming removed 3 bases from V and 4 bases from J, with 19 bases in between. There are 16 residues in the CDR3. CDR1 SNHLY and CDR2 FYNNEI come from the germline V gene. The CDR3 here is CASSDEVGRGSYEQYF. The CDR3 DNA is TGTGCCAGCAGTGACGAAGTTGGCAGGGGATCGTACGAGCAGTACTTC.

The rearrangement joins TRBV7-9 to TRBJ2-2; no clear D. With 8 bases removed from V and 3 bases from J, the gap between germline ends came to 13 bases. The CDR3 totals 14 residues. Germline CDR1 reads SEHNR; CDR2 reads FQNEAQ (reference sequence). CDR3 DNA sequence: TGTGCCAGCGGTAGGGCCTCGGACACCGGGGAGCTGTTTTTT. It encodes CASGRASDTGELFF.

The gene calls are TRBV19 and TRBJ1-5; a weak D match, TRBD1 (6 bases). V lost 3 bases, J lost 6 bases, and 15 bases lay in between. This CDR3 has 15 residues. The germline CDR1 and CDR2 sequences are LNHDA and SQIVND (reference sequence). Here the CDR3 DNA reads TGTGCCAGTAGTATTGGGCAGGGGCTTGGTCAGCCCCAGCATTTT. Its translation is CASSIGQGLGQPQHF.

The CDR3 loop is CASSFGLASSSEQFF. Written as DNA, the CDR3 is TGTGCCAGCAGCTTCGGGCTAGCGAGTTCCAGTGAGCAGTTCTTC. The chain combines TRBV7-9 with TRBJ2-1, with a tentative D call TRBD2 (6 bases). Trimming cost V 3 bases and J 9 bases, with 18 bases left between them. The germline gives CDR1 SEHNR, CDR2 FQNEAQ (reference sequence). The CDR3 contains 15 residues.

The chain uses TRBV10-2 and TRBJ1-5; D gene ambiguous. V gave up 3 bases and J gave up 4 bases, with 10 bases separating them. This CDR3 spans 14 amino acids. Germline CDR1 is WSHSY and CDR2 is SAAADI. CDR3 DNA sequence: TGCGCCAGCAGTGACGCGGGTTTAAATCAGCCCCAGCATTTT. It codes for CASSDAGLNQPQHF.

The genes are TRBV4-2 and TRBJ1-2, with 7 bases fitting TRBD1. Germline values: CDR1 LGHNA, CDR2 YNFKEQ. With 5 bases clipped from V and 4 bases from J, the junction kept 4 bases outside the gene matches. The CDR3 contains 13 residues. CDR3 nucleotide sequence: TGTGCCAGCAGCTCGGGACAGTTCTATGGCTACACCTTC. Its protein is CASSSGQFYGYTF.

The chain couples TRBV28 to TRBJ2-7; D not resolved. The CDR3 is 13 residues long. Deletions cut 1 base from V and 0 bases from J, with 4 bases between. Germline assignment: CDR1 MDHEN and CDR2 SYDVKM. The CDR3 sequence: CASSLYVSYEQYF. The CDR3 DNA reads TGTGCCAGCAGTTTATATGTCTCCTACGAGCAGTACTTC.

This clone was observed a few times. The rearrangement links TRBV5-1 to TRBJ1-2, with unresolved D. Germline-derived CDR1 and CDR2 are SGHRS and YFSETQ. The CDR3 runs 13 residues. Trimming removed 0 bases at V and 14 bases at J, with 17 bases between. The CDR3 here is CASSLDGVRTETF. CDR3 DNA: TGCGCCAGCAGCTTGGATGGAGTCCGAACAGAAACCTTC. Combining the CDR3 with reference TRBV5-1 and TRBJ1-2 gives the whole variable domain KAGVTQTPRYLIKTRGQQVTLSCSPISGHRSVSWYQQTPGQGLQFLFEYFSETQRNKGNFPGRFSGRQFSNSRSEMNVSTLELGDSALYLCASSLDGVRTETFGSGTRLTVV.

This chain links TRBV2 with TRBJ2-3; 7 positions agree with TRBD2. V gave up 3 bases and J gave up 1 base; unmatched junction bases: 4. Looked up from germline, CDR1 is SNHLY and CDR2 is FYNNEI. This CDR3 region has 15 residues. The CDR3 protein is CASSDIAGGTDTQYF. The DNA of the CDR3 is TGTGCCAGCAGTGACATAGCGGGCGGCACAGATACGCAGTATTTT.